The T cell receptor (beta chain) under discussion was sequenced for a study of radiation and T cells in renal cell carcinoma. The CDR3 sequence is 13 residues long. The V gene's germline CDR1 is SGHVS and CDR2 FNYEAQ. V was clipped by 1 base and J by 6 bases, with 10 bases between them. Method: immunoSEQ multiplex PCR; TCRdb's copy keeps in-frame clones and lacks some. The table shows around 99,000 clones, with more than 65% occurring only once. Sample time point: blood 4 weeks post-SBRT, at nephrectomy. Treatment of the sample: 15 Gy SBRT to primary tumor, nephrectomy 4 weeks later. Nephrectomy followed 15 Gy stereotactic body radiation by 4 weeks.

The gene calls are TRBV7-6 and TRBJ2-7; D not resolved. The sequencing used blood, collected from a patient whose treatment included radiotherapy and nephrectomy. The clonotype was recovered from a man between 60 and 75 years old with renal cell carcinoma. The CDR3 nucleotides read TGTGCCAGCAGCTTAGGTCCTGATGGCGAGCAGTACTTC. Encoded protein: CASSLGPDGEQYF.